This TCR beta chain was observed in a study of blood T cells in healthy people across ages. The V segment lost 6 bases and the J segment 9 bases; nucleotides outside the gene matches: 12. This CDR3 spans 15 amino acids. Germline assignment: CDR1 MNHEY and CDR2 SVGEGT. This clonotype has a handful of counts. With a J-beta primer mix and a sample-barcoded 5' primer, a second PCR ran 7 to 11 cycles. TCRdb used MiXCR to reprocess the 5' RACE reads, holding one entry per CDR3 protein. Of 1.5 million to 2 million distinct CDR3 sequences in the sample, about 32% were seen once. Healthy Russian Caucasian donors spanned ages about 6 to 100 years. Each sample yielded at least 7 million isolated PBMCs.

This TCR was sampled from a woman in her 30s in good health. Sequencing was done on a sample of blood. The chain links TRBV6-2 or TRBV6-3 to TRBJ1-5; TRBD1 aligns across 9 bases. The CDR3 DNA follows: TGTGCCAGCAGCCCCACGGGACAGGGCCCCGTGCCCCAGCATTTT. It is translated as CASSPTGQGPVPQHF.